This T cell receptor (beta chain) was profiled in a study of blood T cells in healthy people across ages. Alongside a J-beta primer mix, a sample-barcoded 5' primer served in a second PCR lasting roughly 6 to 12 cycles. A single record per CDR3 protein comes from TCRdb applying MiXCR to the 5' RACE reads. The sample records about a million distinct CDR3 sequences, 48% being singletons. CDR1 is MGHRA, CDR2 YSYEKL, per germline. The CDR3 consists of 15 residues. Trimming left V 6 bases short and J 1 base short, with 15 bases between. The sequence was collected from a man aged 25-45 years in good health. Material for sequencing was blood. V gene TRBV4-1 combines with J gene TRBJ1-1; a possible D gene is TRBD1 (6 bases). CDR3: CASRNTGGGNTEAFF. CDR3 bases: TGCGCCAGCAGGAATACTGGAGGGGGGAACACTGAAGCTTTCTTT.